In its sample, the clone carrying this TCR beta chain was seen a few times. Its antigen is unidentified. The sample originates from a study of cytomegalovirus exposure and HLA in healthy donors. Study-wide points: V- and J-gene trimming of TCR beta was linked (in a later analysis) to a missense DCLRE1C variant.

Looked up from germline, CDR1 is MNHNS and CDR2 is SASEGT. The CDR3 spans 16 residues. V was clipped by 2 bases and J by 5 bases, with 17 bases between them. A multiplex PCR was run with 60 Vbeta primers and 13 Jbeta primers. Assay used: immunoSEQ multiplex PCR; TCRdb lists only in-frame clones, some missing. Of approximately 170,000 clones listed, almost 75% are singletons. This clonotype was sampled from a woman between 25 and 40 years old in good health and CMV-seropositive. The chain combines TRBV6-1 with TRBJ2-3, with D perhaps TRBD2 (6 bases). The material sequenced was PBMCs. CDR3: CASSELLRGLVDTQYF. In DNA, the CDR3 is TGTGCCAGCAGTGAACTCTTGCGGGGTTTGGTAGATACGCAGTATTTT.